Following are 28 T cell receptor beta chains from one sample sequenced in a study of identifying expanded T cells in peripheral blood. Generated by immunoSEQ multiplex PCR, the TCRdb table keeps only in-frame clones and is missing some. The sample includes 90,000 or so clones, about 86% of them seen just once. Source material: blood. The receptors here all came from a person between 18 and 75 years old in good health.

The chain uses TRBV29-1 and TRBJ1-2; 7 bases agree with TRBD1. The CDR3 runs 14 residues. CDR1 and CDR2 from the germline V gene are SQVTM and ANQGSEA. The V segment lost 3 bases and the J segment 7 bases; nucleotides outside the gene matches: 11. The CDR3 protein is CSVDSGQLRGGYTF. Here the CDR3 DNA reads TGCAGCGTTGATTCGGGACAGCTACGAGGTGGCTACACCTTC.

The chain has TRBV14 and TRBJ1-6; TRBD1 might be the D (5 bases). This CDR3 has 13 residues. The germline gives CDR1 SGHDN, CDR2 FVKESK. V was trimmed by 4 bases and J by 8 bases, leaving 9 bases between them. CDR3 nucleotide sequence: TGTGCCAGCAGCCGGGACCGGGATTCACCCCTCCACTTT. Its translation: CASSRDRDSPLHF.

The rearrangement links TRBV7-9 to TRBJ1-1; D might be TRBD1 (6 bases). With 3 bases removed from V and 6 bases from J, the gap between germline ends came to 20 bases. The CDR3 is 16 amino acids. Germline V gene sequence: CDR1 SEHNR, CDR2 FQNEAQ (reference sequence). Here the CDR3 reads CASSFKGGVQIPEAFF. In DNA, the CDR3 is TGTGCCAGCAGCTTTAAGGGGGGAGTCCAGATCCCTGAAGCTTTCTTT.

The gene calls are TRBV14 and TRBJ2-7, with a possible D match to TRBD2 (6 bases). With 5 bases removed from V and 5 bases from J, the gap between germline ends came to 19 bases. Germline V lookup: CDR1 SGHDN, CDR2 FVKESK. The length of the CDR3 is 15 residues. The CDR3 nucleotides read TGTGCCAGCAGCTTCCGACTCCTAGCGCGGGACGAGCAGTACTTC. Its protein is CASSFRLLARDEQYF.

This clone was picked up one time. The gene calls are TRBV2 and TRBJ2-2, with a tentative D call TRBD1 (5 bases). The CDR3 is 14 residues long. In germline, CDR1 is SNHLY, CDR2 FYNNEI. Trimming cost V 7 bases and J 4 bases, with 13 bases left between them. The CDR3 DNA reads TGTGCCAGCATGGGGCAACAAATCACCGGGGAGCTGTTTTTT. Residues: CASMGQQITGELFF.

The CDR3 DNA is TGTGCCAGCAGCCGTACTGCTAGCGAAGAGACCCAGTACTTC. This codes for CASSRTASEETQYF. The V gene is TRBV7-3, the J gene TRBJ2-5; maybe TRBD2 (6 bases). Germline CDR1 and CDR2: SGHTA and FQGTGA. CDR3 length: 14 residues. V lost 5 bases, J lost 3 bases, and 13 bases lay in between.

The chain combines TRBV27 with TRBJ2-7; D gene unclear. The germline V gene has CDR1 MNHEY and CDR2 SMNVEV (reference sequence). This CDR3 is built from 13 residues. V was trimmed by 3 bases and J by 3 bases, leaving 9 bases between them. The DNA of the CDR3 is TGTGCCAGCAGTTTTAGTAGTCACTACGAGCAGTACTTC. This gives the protein CASSFSSHYEQYF.

This chain joins TRBV5-1 and TRBJ2-7; the D gene could be TRBD1 or TRBD2 (5 bases each). Trimming removed 3 bases at V and 5 bases at J, with 15 bases between. CDR3 size: 14 residues. CDR1 and CDR2 from the germline V gene are SGHRS and YFSETQ. The CDR3 sequence: CASSSRDLGDEQYF. The CDR3 coding sequence is TGCGCCAGCAGCTCCCGGGACCTAGGAGACGAGCAGTACTTC.

CDR3 DNA: TGTGCCACCGACAGGGGGGACGAAGAGACCCAGTACTTC. Amino acid sequence: CATDRGDEETQYF. The chain combines TRBV6-1 with TRBJ2-5; the match to TRBD1 covers 9 bases. J lost 3 bases, V lost 10 bases, and 6 bases had no gene match. This CDR3 spans 13 amino acids. The germline V gene has CDR1 MNHNS and CDR2 SASEGT.

The chain is built from TRBV19 and TRBJ1-2; D possibly corresponds to TRBD1 (5 bases). Trimming stripped 5 bases from V and 5 bases from J, with 15 bases between. Germline CDR1 LNHDA, CDR2 SQIVND (reference sequence). CDR3 size: 14 residues. CDR3 in amino acids: CASSPNPGLYGYTF. CDR3 DNA sequence: TGTGCCAGTAGTCCCAATCCAGGGCTATATGGCTACACCTTC.

The chain combines TRBV6-5 with TRBJ1-2; no reliable D call. Trimming shortened V by 6 bases and J by 8 bases, and 16 bases separated the two germline ends. Germline V gene sequence: CDR1 MNHEY, CDR2 SVGAGI. CDR3 length: 13 amino acids. The CDR3 reads CASRRGPSGGYTF. The DNA for the CDR3 is TGTGCCAGCAGAAGAGGGCCAAGTGGGGGCTACACCTTC.

This clone was observed a single time. This chain uses TRBV11-2 with TRBJ1-3; D is ambiguous. Trimming left V 7 bases short and J 0 bases short, with 19 bases between. This CDR3 spans 17 amino acids. Germline CDR1 and CDR2: SGHAT and FQNNGV. The CDR3 loop reads CASTLRTGVYSGNTIYF. CDR3 DNA: TGTGCCAGCACCCTAAGAACGGGCGTTTACTCTGGAAACACCATATATTTT.

J is TRBJ1-1 and V is TRBV29-1; tentative D call: TRBD1 (5 bases). The germline gives CDR1 SQVTM, CDR2 ANQGSEA. V lost 4 bases and J 7 bases, leaving 10 bases between the germline ends. This CDR3 contains 11 residues. CDR3 DNA sequence: TGCAGCGTTGTATTCGGGGGTGAAGCTTTCTTT. Residues: CSVVFGGEAFF.

V gene TRBV7-9 combines with J gene TRBJ2-1; 9 bases are shared with TRBD1. This CDR3 contains 15 residues. Per the germline V gene, CDR1 is SEHNR and CDR2 is FQNEAQ (reference sequence). V trimming: 5 bases; J trimming: 2 bases; junction bases outside the gene matches: 4. CDR3 coding DNA: TGTGCCAGCAGCCTTGGGGACAGGGCCTACAATGAGCAGTTCTTC. The encoded protein is CASSLGDRAYNEQFF. Based on the CDR3 plus reference TRBV7-9 and TRBJ2-1, the full variable domain is DTGVSQNPRHKITKRGQNVTFRCDPISEHNRLYWYRQTLGQGPEFLTYFQNEAQLEKSRLLSDRFSAERPKGSFSTLEIQRTEQGDSAMYLCASSLGDRAYNEQFFGPGTRLTVL.

V is TRBV28 and J is TRBJ2-1; perhaps TRBD2 as D (5 bases). The germline gives CDR1 MDHEN, CDR2 SYDVKM. CDR3 length: 14 residues. Trimming removed 8 bases from V and 6 bases from J, with 17 bases in between. In DNA, the CDR3 is TGTGCCAGCCGGTTCATCGGGGTGGCCAATGAGCAGTTCTTC. Its protein is CASRFIGVANEQFF.

The chain combines TRBV18 with TRBJ1-2, with 8 bases fitting TRBD1. This CDR3 comprises 17 residues. Trimming removed 3 bases from V and 8 bases from J; junction bases left unmatched: 17. Per germline, CDR1 KGHSH and CDR2 LQKENI. The chain's CDR3 is CASSPSTGRTGLAGYTF. The CDR3 DNA sequence: TGTGCCAGCTCACCCAGCACCGGTAGGACAGGGTTGGCCGGCTACACCTTC.

The chain recombines TRBV6-6 with TRBJ2-2; the D is unclear. The germline gives CDR1 MNHNY, CDR2 SVGAGI (reference sequence). V was clipped by 5 bases and J by 5 bases, with 6 bases between them. CDR3 length: 12 residues. The CDR3 DNA follows: TGTGCCAGCAGTACTGAAACCGGGGAGCTGTTTTTT. Its translation is CASSTETGELFF.

The rearrangement uses TRBV2 and TRBJ1-2; D gene ambiguous. The CDR3 consists of 14 residues. Deletions cut 3 bases from V and 4 bases from J, with 12 bases between. The germline CDR1 and CDR2 sequences are SNHLY and FYNNEI. As DNA, the CDR3 is TGTGCCAGCAGTGAGCTAAAGGGCGCCTATGGCTACACCTTC. The encoded protein is CASSELKGAYGYTF.

The chain carries TRBV14 and TRBJ2-1; 11 bases agree with TRBD2. The CDR3 spans 13 residues. The germline V gene encodes CDR1 SGHDN and CDR2 FVKESK. With V trimmed by 4 bases and J by 9 bases, 2 bases remained unmatched. CDR3: CASSRGLAVEQFF. CDR3 nucleotide sequence: TGTGCCAGCAGCCGGGGACTAGCGGTTGAGCAGTTCTTC. The entire variable domain, with the rest obtained from reference TRBV14 and TRBJ2-1, is as follows: EAGVTQFPSHSVIEKGQTVTLRCDPISGHDNLYWYRRVMGKEIKFLLHFVKESKQDESGMPNNRFLAERTGGTYSTLKVQPAELEDSGVYFCASSRGLAVEQFFGPGTRLTVL.

The gene calls are TRBV15 and TRBJ1-3; D might be TRBD1 (5 bases). The V and J ends lost 5 bases and 4 bases respectively, with 21 bases between them. Germline V gives CDR1 LNHNV, CDR2 YYDKDF (reference sequence). CDR3 size: 17 residues. CDR3 DNA sequence: TGTGCCACCAGCCCCCACCCGGGGCGGGAATACGGAAACACCATATATTTT. Its protein product is CATSPHPGREYGNTIYF.

This rearrangement joins TRBV7-2 to TRBJ2-7; perhaps TRBD2 as D (6 bases). The germline gives CDR1 SGHTA, CDR2 FQGNSA. The CDR3 runs to 15 residues. V shed 0 bases and J shed 3 bases, with 12 bases lying between them. The CDR3 loop reads CASSLAAGLHYEQYF. The CDR3 coding sequence is TGTGCCAGCAGCTTAGCCGCGGGGCTCCACTACGAGCAGTACTTC. Full variable domain (rest looked up from reference TRBV7-2 and TRBJ2-7): GAGVSQSPSNKVTEKGKDVELRCDPISGHTALYWYRQSLGQGLEFLIYFQGNSAPDKSGLPSDRFSAERTGGSVSTLTIQRTQQEDSAVYLCASSLAAGLHYEQYFGPGTRLTVT.

The V and J genes are TRBV5-5 and TRBJ1-1; D not certain. The length of the CDR3 is 16 residues. Germline V gene lookup returns CDR1 SGHKS and CDR2 YYEKEE (reference sequence). The V and J ends lost 7 bases and 0 bases respectively, with 19 bases between them. The CDR3 DNA reads TGTGCCAGCTTAAGGACGGGCCTACTCATGAACACTGAAGCTTTCTTT. Translation gives CASLRTGLLMNTEAFF.

The CDR3 sequence is CASSRGTGISNYGYTF. CDR3 in DNA: TGTGCCAGTAGTAGGGGGACAGGGATATCTAACTATGGCTACACCTTC. The chain employs TRBV19 and TRBJ1-2, with 9 bases aligning to TRBD1. Germline CDR1 and CDR2: LNHDA and SQIVND (reference sequence). The V and J ends lost 4 bases and 0 bases, in that order; junction bases with no gene match: 6. The CDR3 consists of 16 residues.

The V gene is TRBV25-1, the J gene TRBJ2-3, with unresolved D. Germline assignment: CDR1 MGHDK and CDR2 SYGVNS. V lost 4 bases, J lost 0 bases, and 17 bases lay in between. CDR3 length: 17 amino acids. The DNA for the CDR3 is TGTGCCAGCAGTGCCACTCGTGCATCGGGTAGCACAGATACGCAGTATTTT. This gives the protein CASSATRASGSTDTQYF.

This rearrangement joins TRBV30 to TRBJ1-3; D gene unclear. V shed 4 bases and J shed 4 bases, with 17 bases lying between them. The CDR3 loop spans 15 amino acids. CDR1 and CDR2 from the germline V gene are GTSNPN and SVGIG (reference sequence). The CDR3 is CAWTPGLQVGNTIYF. DNA of the CDR3: TGTGCCTGGACTCCTGGACTCCAGGTGGGAAACACCATATATTTT.

This chain links TRBV4-1 with TRBJ1-2, with 7 nucleotides matching TRBD1. This CDR3 is 14 amino acids long. Germline loops: CDR1 MGHRA, CDR2 YSYEKL. The V gene end was trimmed by 4 bases and the J gene end by 2 bases; junction bases not matched to a gene: 4. The CDR3 is CASSPRGKNYGYTF. The CDR3 nucleotides are TGCGCCAGCAGCCCCAGGGGGAAGAACTATGGCTACACCTTC.

In its sample, this clone was seen once. The V and J genes are TRBV5-1 and TRBJ2-3; no reliable D call. Trimming removed 5 bases at V and 3 bases at J, with 13 bases between. CDR1 and CDR2 from the germline V gene are SGHRS and YFSETQ. The CDR3 totals 14 residues. In DNA, the CDR3 is TGCGCCAGCAGTCAACCCCCGAGGACAGATACGCAGTATTTT. Translating it yields CASSQPPRTDTQYF.

This chain joins TRBV29-1 and TRBJ1-2; D gene uncertain. Germline V gene lookup returns CDR1 SQVTM and CDR2 ANQGSEA. V lost 4 bases and J 2 bases, leaving 8 bases between the germline ends. This CDR3 has 12 residues. DNA of the CDR3: TGCAGCGTTGCCCCTATGAACTATGGCTACACCTTC. Amino acids: CSVAPMNYGYTF.